Sequencing of this T cell receptor beta chain was carried out in a study of T cells in Graves' hyperthyroidism and ophthalmopathy. General study results and limits: Separating ophthalmopathy from stable hyperthyroidism was achieved by a 13 V-J model.

The investigators amplified TCR beta CDR3 regions from RNA transcripts. The HTBI primer set was used in a first-round RT-PCR of the TCR CDR3. MiXCR was run by TCRdb on the multiplex PCR reads, yielding one entry per CDR3 protein. The sample includes roughly 420,000 distinct CDR3 sequences, less than 20% of them seen just once. Graves' hyperthyroidism is called stable when ophthalmopathy does not progress within 18 months. Recently diagnosed hyperthyroidism of less than 2 months' duration affected patients aged 18 to 65. The CDR3 extends over 11 amino acids. Germline lookup yields CDR1 KGHDR and CDR2 SFDVKD. V was pared by 2 bases and J by 2 bases, with 0 bases between. This clonotype was recorded a few times. What it recognizes is unknown. Given a much more abundant clone one base away, this may be a read error.

This sequence joins TRBV24-1 and TRBJ2-7; D is unresolved. The TCR sequence derives from a woman in her late teens or twenties with Graves' hyperthyroidism. Source material: blood. The CDR3 loop reads CATSDSYEQYF. In nucleotides, the CDR3 is TGTGCCACCAGTGATTCCTACGAGCAGTACTTC.